These 24 T cell receptor beta chains were all obtained from the same sample, sequenced in a study of regulatory T cells in long-lasting Graves disease. The authors built TCR beta libraries using iRepertoire HTBI primers and Arm-PCR of CDR3 regions. TCRdb reprocessed the multiplex PCR reads with MiXCR, giving one entry per CDR3 protein. The data show 400,000 to 650,000 distinct CDR3 sequences, 15% to 20% seen once. Specified time point: newly diagnosed GD, antithyroid drugs for less than 3 months. PBMCs were the source of the RNA used for TCR sequencing. This same sample was also taken into another study, of T cells in Graves' hyperthyroidism and ophthalmopathy.

Specimen: peripheral blood mononuclear cells (PBMCs), collected at new diagnosis, from a patient treated with antithyroid drugs. These receptors were collected from a woman aged 35-65 years with Graves disease.

The sample holds many counts of this clonotype. The CDR3 here is CASSYSESEAFF. The CDR3 DNA sequence: TGTGCCAGCAGTTACTCAGAGTCTGAAGCTTTCTTT. The rearrangement links TRBV6-5 to TRBJ1-1, with D uncertain. Germline CDR1 and CDR2: MNHEY and SVGAGI. Trimming took 0 bases from V and 6 from J, leaving 5 bases between them. The CDR3 extends over 12 amino acids.

This clonotype came up many times. The chain uses TRBV20-1 and TRBJ1-2; the D is unclear. The CDR3 runs to 12 residues. Trimming shortened V by 0 bases and J by 6 bases, and 8 bases separated the two germline ends. Germline V CDR1 and CDR2: DFQATT, SNEGSKA (reference sequence). For the CDR3, the DNA is TGCAGTGCTAGAGATATCGGTGATGGCTACACCTTC. Residues: CSARDIGDGYTF.

This clonotype has only a few counts. This chain joins TRBV2 and TRBJ2-7, with D tentatively TRBD2 (6 bases). Germline V gene lookup returns CDR1 SNHLY and CDR2 FYNNEI. The CDR3 runs 11 residues. V dropped 8 bases and J dropped 6 bases, with 11 bases sitting between them. CDR3: CASGGRFEQYF. The CDR3 nucleotides are TGTGCCAGCGGAGGGAGGTTCGAGCAGTACTTC.

This clonotype has more than one count but fewer than ten. The germline gene is not matched at one end of the junction; a read error may be the cause. As DNA, the CDR3 is TGTGCCAGCAGCGTAGAGGGCGGGCTCCAAGAGACCCAGTACTTC. Its translation: CASSVEGGLQETQYF. The V and J genes are TRBV5-1 and TRBJ2-5, with a weak D call TRBD2 (5 bases). CDR1 and CDR2 (germline): SGHRS, YFSETQ. This CDR3 comprises 15 residues.

The table lists this clonotype with a few counts. The V call is TRBV3-1, the J call TRBJ1-2; no firm D call. There are 16 residues in the CDR3. CDR1 is LGHDT, CDR2 YNNKEL, per germline (reference sequence). Trimming took 2 bases from V and 0 from J, leaving 13 bases between them. The CDR3 nucleotides read TGTGCCAGCAGCCAATGGGCCGACCTTACTAACTATGGCTACACCTTC. This sequence encodes CASSQWADLTNYGYTF.

The J gene is TRBJ2-7, the V gene TRBV5-1; no clear D gene. V was clipped by 3 bases and J by 1 base, with 11 bases between them. Germline V gives CDR1 SGHRS, CDR2 YFSETQ. The CDR3 has 14 amino acids. CDR3 nucleotide sequence: TGCGCCAGCAGCTCCTCTCAAGGATCCTACGAGCAGTACTTC. Translated: CASSSSQGSYEQYF.

This clonotype has at least ten counts. The chain couples TRBV7-3 to TRBJ2-1; maybe TRBD1 (6 bases). This CDR3 is built from 14 residues. The germline V gene has CDR1 SGHTA and CDR2 FQGTGA. With 3 bases removed from V and 4 bases from J, the gap between germline ends came to 10 bases. The DNA of the CDR3 is TGTGCCAGCAGCTTTGATACAGGGTACAATGAGCAGTTCTTC. Translation gives CASSFDTGYNEQFF.

In this sample, this clonotype turned up many times. The chain employs TRBV2 and TRBJ1-1; D is uncertain. The V end lost 3 bases, the J end lost 4 bases, and 12 bases lay between the germline ends. CDR1 and CDR2 from the germline V gene are SNHLY and FYNNEI. The CDR3 has 14 residues. CDR3 bases: TGTGCCAGCAGTGATTCCGTGCTGGCCACTGAAGCTTTCTTT. This translates into CASSDSVLATEAFF.

There are many counts of this clonotype. The J gene is TRBJ2-1, the V gene TRBV11-2; 7 bases match TRBD2. Germline assignment: CDR1 SGHAT and CDR2 FQNNGV. CDR3 length: 16 amino acids. The V segment lost 1 base and the J segment 4 bases; nucleotides outside the gene matches: 7. CDR3: CASSLVVGGGYNEQFF. The CDR3 DNA follows: TGTGCCAGCAGCTTAGTTGTGGGGGGGGGATACAATGAGCAGTTCTTC.

This clonotype occurred many times. The rearrangement uses TRBV4-2 and TRBJ2-3; D not certain. The CDR3 sequence is 13 residues long. Trimming left V 1 base short and J 2 bases short, with 4 bases between. Germline V gene data show CDR1 as LGHNA and CDR2 as YNFKEQ. This CDR3 reads CASSQGTTDTQYF. The CDR3, as DNA: TGTGCCAGCAGCCAAGGAACCACAGATACGCAGTATTTT.

Only a few counts were recorded for this clonotype. V and J are TRBV30 and TRBJ1-1; 7 nucleotides line up with TRBD1. In germline, CDR1 is GTSNPN, CDR2 SVGIG (reference sequence). V gave up 3 bases and J gave up 11 bases; unmatched junction bases: 18. There are 15 residues in the CDR3. The CDR3 bases are TGTGCCTGGAGCCCACGAGGGGACAGAGGGGTTGGGGCTTTCTTT. Residues: CAWSPRGDRGVGAFF.

In this sample, this clonotype turned up a few times. The rearrangement uses TRBV28 and TRBJ1-2, with unresolved D. V shed 2 bases and J shed 5 bases, with 9 bases lying between them. CDR3 length equals 13 residues. Germline lookup yields CDR1 MDHEN and CDR2 SYDVKM. The CDR3 protein is CASSLPTAYGYTF. The CDR3 nucleotides are TGTGCCAGCAGTTTACCAACGGCGTATGGCTACACCTTC.

This clonotype was counted a few times. This rearrangement joins TRBV5-1 to TRBJ1-1, with D hard to call. The CDR3 covers 15 residues. Germline V gene data show CDR1 as SGHRS and CDR2 as YFSETQ. V lost 0 bases, J lost 0 bases, and 9 bases lay in between. This CDR3 reads CASSLVPGMNTEAFF. CDR3 DNA: TGCGCCAGCAGCTTGGTACCGGGAATGAACACTGAAGCTTTCTTT.

This clonotype was seen a few times. The chain links TRBV3-1 to TRBJ2-1; TRBD1 might be the D (6 bases). Germline V lookup: CDR1 LGHDT, CDR2 YNNKEL (reference sequence). The ends were cut back, 5 bases at V and 3 bases at J, with 17 bases in the middle. The CDR3 covers 16 residues. Here the CDR3 reads CASSSQSGQSYNEQFF. CDR3 DNA: TGTGCCAGCAGCTCCCAGAGCGGACAGAGCTACAATGAGCAGTTCTTC.

This clonotype has a handful of counts. This chain joins TRBV19 and TRBJ1-6; D is unresolved. The CDR3 consists of 15 residues. Germline V gene lookup returns CDR1 LNHDA and CDR2 SQIVND (reference sequence). Trimming left V 6 bases short and J 9 bases short, with 18 bases between. Here the CDR3 DNA reads TGTGCCAGTAGACCTATACCCGGGCCGAGTTCACCCCTCCACTTT. Translating it yields CASRPIPGPSSPLHF.

This chain joins TRBV7-2 and TRBJ2-5, with 11 bases matching TRBD2. Germline trimming cut 1 base from V and 2 bases from J; bases unmatched to any gene: 6. Germline lookup yields CDR1 SGHTA and CDR2 FQGNSA. The CDR3 extends over 17 amino acids. The CDR3, as DNA: TGTGCCAGCAGCTTAGTAGCGGGGGGGGGTGGGCAAGAGACCCAGTACTTC. This gives the protein CASSLVAGGGGQETQYF.

A few counts support this clonotype. The genes are TRBV6-5 and TRBJ2-6, with D hard to call. CDR3 length: 15 residues. The V end was cut by 4 bases, the J end by 0 bases, with 7 bases between. The germline gives CDR1 MNHEY, CDR2 SVGAGI. Written as DNA, the CDR3 is TGTGCCAGCAGTTCTCCGTTCTCTGGGGCCAACGTCCTGACTTTC. Translation gives CASSSPFSGANVLTF.

V is TRBV7-9 and J is TRBJ1-2, with TRBD1 matching 7 bases. The CDR3 loop spans 15 amino acids. Losses at the gene ends were 4 bases for V and 0 bases for J; bases not matched to a gene: 5. In germline, CDR1 is SEHNR, CDR2 FQNEAQ (reference sequence). The chain's CDR3 is CASSSPGTANYGYTF. The CDR3 bases are TGTGCCAGCAGCTCCCCTGGGACAGCTAACTATGGCTACACCTTC.

This clonotype has ten or more counts. The chain couples TRBV11-2 to TRBJ2-1; D not certain. Trimming removed 3 bases from V and 3 bases from J, with 9 bases in between. CDR3 length equals 14 residues. Per the germline V gene, CDR1 is SGHAT and CDR2 is FQNNGV. The CDR3 loop reads CASSFLGFYNEQFF. The CDR3 DNA reads TGTGCCAGCAGCTTCCTGGGGTTCTACAATGAGCAGTTCTTC.

On this clonotype: A much more abundant neighbour one base away suggests this may be a read error. This chain uses TRBV2 with TRBJ1-5; TRBD1 aligns across 10 bases. The CDR3 covers 17 residues. From germline, CDR1 is SNHLY and CDR2 FYNNEI. The CDR3 DNA reads as TGTACCAGCAACCTGAGGGGGACAGGGGCACCCAATCAGCCCCAGCATTTT. It specifies CTSNLRGTGAPNQPQHF.

A remark on this clonotype: A much larger clonotype is one base distant, so this may be a read error. The J gene is TRBJ1-1, the V gene TRBV6-5, with 7 bases that match TRBD1. This CDR3 has 19 amino acids. The trim removed 2 bases at V and 3 bases at J, leaving 18 bases unmatched. CDR1 MNHEY and CDR2 SVGAGI come from the germline V gene. Written as DNA, the CDR3 is TGTGCCAGCAGTTACCACCGAACACAGGGGCCACCCAGGGACACTGAAGCTTTCTTT. Amino acid sequence: CASSYHRTQGPPRDTEAFF.

With regard to this clonotype: A much larger clone lies one base from this, so it may be a read error. The V and J genes are TRBV20-1 and TRBJ2-5; a weak D match, TRBD2 (5 bases). This CDR3 is 14 amino acids long. The V and J ends lost 5 bases and 11 bases respectively, with 24 bases between them. Germline V lookup: CDR1 DFQATT, CDR2 SNEGSKA (reference sequence). This chain's CDR3 is CSAWVLGSGNEQYF. CDR3 coding DNA: TGCAGTGCTTGGGTACTAGGCTCGGGCAATGAGCAGTACTTC.

This clonotype was counted a few times. The chain links TRBV10-3 to TRBJ2-1; TRBD1 is a possible D gene (5 bases). In germline, CDR1 is ENHRY, CDR2 SYGVKD. The CDR3 has 12 amino acids. Deletions cut 5 bases from V and 5 bases from J, with 7 bases between. CDR3 amino acids: CAISLQDNEQFF. Here the CDR3 DNA reads TGTGCCATCAGTCTACAGGACAATGAGCAGTTCTTC.

This clonotype came up many times. The chain combines TRBV4-1 with TRBJ2-1; perhaps D is TRBD1 or TRBD2 (5 bases each). Matching the DNA end better, TRBJ2-5 makes the J call doubtful. The CDR3 totals 15 residues. In germline, CDR1 is MGHRA, CDR2 YSYEKL. CDR3 coding DNA: TGCGCCAGCAGCCAGGGTCGGGACGTCAAGGAGACCCAGTACTTC. It translates to CASSQGRDVKETQYF.